A single sample is the source of the 15 T cell receptor beta chains below, sequenced in a study of CD8 T cells in Susac syndrome. Reverse transcription of 0.5 to 1 ug RNA was performed with random hexamers. TCRdb passed the immunoSEQ multiplex PCR reads through MiXCR, listing each CDR3 protein once. The sample holds 65,000 to 95,000 distinct CDR3 sequences, 94% seen once. The sequenced material came from CD8+ T cells from PBMCs. These receptors were obtained from a human donor with Susac syndrome.

The genes are TRBV4-1 and TRBJ2-5; a weak D match, TRBD2 (5 bases). Germline V gives CDR1 MGHRA, CDR2 YSYEKL. V was shortened by 3 bases and J by 4 bases, with 12 bases between the two germline ends. CDR3 length: 14 amino acids. The chain's CDR3 is CASSQYVGGETQYF. DNA for the CDR3: TGCGCCAGCAGCCAGTACGTTGGAGGAGAGACCCAGTACTTC.

The CDR3 coding sequence is TGTGCCAGCAGCAAAATAGCGGCCTACGAGCAGTACTTC. This encodes CASSKIAAYEQYF. The chain links TRBV21-1 to TRBJ2-7; the table's D call of TRBD2 was not tested on the DNA. TRBV21-1 constitutes a pseudogene. The CDR3 consists of 13 residues.

Concerning this clonotype itself: At one end, the junction sequence differs from germline, possibly due to a read error. The V gene is TRBV5-1, the J gene TRBJ2-5, with D hard to call. The CDR3 consists of 11 residues. In germline, CDR1 is SGHRS, CDR2 YFSETQ. CDR3 residues: CASSFQETQYF. The CDR3 DNA follows: TGTGCCAGCAGCTTTCAAGAGACCCAGTACTTC.

The V and J genes are TRBV19 and TRBJ1-1; a weak D match, TRBD1 (5 bases). Trimming shortened V by 9 bases and J by 7 bases, and 15 bases separated the two germline ends. CDR1 LNHDA and CDR2 SQIVND come from the germline V gene (reference sequence). The CDR3 is 12 residues long. CDR3 nucleotide sequence: TGTGCCAGCGGGACGGTGGACGATGAAGCTTTCTTT. Amino acid sequence: CASGTVDDEAFF.

The chain uses TRBV12-3 or TRBV12-4 and TRBJ1-1, with D tentatively TRBD1 (6 bases). The CDR3 contains 13 residues. V dropped 6 bases and J dropped 5 bases, with 13 bases sitting between them. The CDR3 DNA sequence: TGTGCCAGCAGACCAGGGGAGGGGACTGAAGCTTTCTTT. Protein product: CASRPGEGTEAFF.

The V gene is TRBV5-6, the J gene TRBJ2-5; either TRBD1 or TRBD2 may fit D (5 bases each). Trimming pared 2 bases from V and 5 bases from J, leaving 16 bases between. The CDR3 extends over 15 amino acids. The germline gives CDR1 SGHDT, CDR2 YYEEEE. CDR3 DNA sequence: TGTGCCAGCAGCTTCGGGGCATCCACTGCGGAGACCCAGTACTTC. Its protein is CASSFGASTAETQYF.

The chain employs TRBV27 and TRBJ1-5, with no clear D. With 4 bases removed from V and 4 bases from J, the gap between germline ends came to 8 bases. Germline V gives CDR1 MNHEY, CDR2 SMNVEV (reference sequence). This CDR3 region has 13 residues. The CDR3 region has the DNA TGTGCCAGCAGTTATGACAAAAATCAGCCCCAGCATTTT. It codes for CASSYDKNQPQHF.

This chain connects TRBV25-1 to TRBJ2-1, with 7 bases aligning to TRBD1. The CDR3 covers 14 residues. Trimming removed 6 bases from V and 5 bases from J; junction bases left unmatched: 7. Germline V lookup: CDR1 MGHDK, CDR2 SYGVNS. In DNA form, the CDR3 reads TGTGCCAGCAGCGTAAAGGGACAGAACAATGAGCAGTTCTTC. Amino acids: CASSVKGQNNEQFF.

V usage is TRBV10-3 and J usage is TRBJ2-5; D gene uncertain. This CDR3 comprises 14 residues. Trimming left V 4 bases short and J 1 base short, with 10 bases between. From germline, CDR1 is ENHRY and CDR2 SYGVKD. CDR3 bases: TGTGCCATCAGTGTCGAACAGACCCAAGAGACCCAGTACTTC. Its protein product is CAISVEQTQETQYF.

The chain employs TRBV20-1 and TRBJ2-7; 10 nucleotides match TRBD2. Germline V gene lookup returns CDR1 DFQATT and CDR2 SNEGSKA (reference sequence). This CDR3 comprises 16 residues. J gave up 1 base and V 4 bases, and 10 bases lay outside the gene matches. CDR3 sequence (DNA): TGCAGTGCTAACCCCCTAGCGGGAGTTGGGTCCTACGAGCAGTACTTC. Residues: CSANPLAGVGSYEQYF.

The chain recombines TRBV2 with TRBJ2-7; D tentatively reads TRBD1 or TRBD2 (5 bases each). This CDR3 is 16 amino acids long. The germline V and J ends were trimmed by 3 bases and 3 bases, with 18 bases remaining between them. Per the germline V gene, CDR1 is SNHLY and CDR2 is FYNNEI. As DNA, the CDR3 is TGTGCCAGCAGTGAGGGGACGGTAGATTTGAGCTACGAGCAGTACTTC. Translated, it gives CASSEGTVDLSYEQYF.

The chain employs TRBV30 and TRBJ2-1; 10 bases match TRBD2. Germline values: CDR1 GTSNPN, CDR2 SVGIG (reference sequence). This CDR3 contains 16 residues. Germline trimming cut 2 bases from V and 6 bases from J; bases unmatched to any gene: 10. CDR3 loop: CAWSRKLAGYGNEQFF. CDR3 coding DNA: TGTGCCTGGAGTCGGAAACTAGCGGGATATGGCAATGAGCAGTTCTTC. Full variable domain (outside the CDR3, taken from reference TRBV30 and TRBJ2-1): SQTIHQWPATLVQPVGSPLSLECTVEGTSNPNLYWYRQAAGRGLQLLFYSVGIGQISSEVPQNLSASRPQDRQFILSSKKLLLSDSGFYLCAWSRKLAGYGNEQFFGPGTRLTVL.

The rearrangement links TRBV5-1 to TRBJ2-7; TRBD2 matches 7 bases. V lost 2 bases, J lost 3 bases, and 8 bases stayed unmatched. Germline CDR1 SGHRS, CDR2 YFSETQ. The CDR3 consists of 15 residues. The CDR3 nucleotides are TGCGCCAGCAGCTTAACCGGGACTACCGGCTACGAGCAGTACTTC. Amino acids: CASSLTGTTGYEQYF.

The V and J genes are TRBV11-3 and TRBJ2-1; no definite D call. V was pared by 1 base and J by 4 bases, with 2 bases between. This CDR3 has 12 residues. Germline V lookup: CDR1 SGHNT, CDR2 YENEEA. The CDR3 DNA follows: TGTGCCAGCAGCTTAGGTTACAATGAGCAGTTCTTC. Amino acid sequence: CASSLGYNEQFF.

The chain links TRBV6-5 to TRBJ2-7; no clear D. With 2 bases removed from V and 5 bases from J, the gap between germline ends came to 7 bases. The CDR3 loop spans 12 amino acids. Per germline, CDR1 MNHEY and CDR2 SVGAGI. The CDR3 reads CASSYPVNEQYF. CDR3 nucleotides: TGTGCCAGCAGTTACCCGGTAAACGAGCAGTACTTC.